This T cell receptor beta chain was retrieved from a study of T cell responses to AZD1222 COVID-19 vaccine. General observations from the study: Recipients of two AZD1222 doses showed rising Spike-specific TCR breadth and depth. Just six people given AZD1222 tested seropositive at baseline. Clonal diversity may have been underestimated in mostly white British donors. In the spike-specific TCR repertoire, nearly half reportedly target unmutated variant regions.

TCRdb keeps only in-frame clones here, not all; method: immunoSEQ multiplex PCR. The sample has 150,000 to 200,000 clones, about 90% seen once. V was cut by 1 base and J by 3 bases, with 7 bases left in between. The CDR3 runs 13 residues. Per the germline V gene, CDR1 is GTSNPN and CDR2 is SVGIG (reference sequence). This clone came up once. The target antigen is unknown. Other DNA sequences from this sample encode an identical CDR3 as well. The chain joins TRBV30 to TRBJ1-5; the D gene is possibly TRBD1 (6 bases). The sample consisted of peripheral blood, taken on day 0 of MenACWY control vaccination. The receptor comes from an adult in good health. Written as DNA, the CDR3 is TGTGCCTGGAGTGGACAGGTCAATCAGCCCCAGCATTTT. Its translation is CAWSGQVNQPQHF.